This T cell receptor beta chain was identified during a study of Graves' ophthalmopathy and Graves' hyperthyroidism (dated by TCRdb to between 2018 and 2020). Regarding the study in general: Hyperthyroidism was defined as stable when no progression to ophthalmopathy occurred within 18 months of follow-up. TCR beta repertoire signatures were used to distinguish Graves' ophthalmopathy from Graves' hyperthyroidism and to predict progression to ophthalmopathy. In total, 135 blood samples were TCR-sequenced: 43 ophthalmopathy, some 75 hyperthyroidism and some 17 hyperthyroidism-to-ophthalmopathy patients. To explore V-J signatures that separate ophthalmopathy from hyperthyroidism, a discovery set of 95 to 100 patients was enrolled, consisting of 40 to 45 with ophthalmopathy and roughly 59 with stable hyperthyroidism. For independent validation, a separate cohort was made up of 18 hyperthyroidism patients plus 17 patients who later progressed from hyperthyroidism to ophthalmopathy. T-cell repertoires of thyroid tissue and blood were compared in about six hyperthyroidism patients. Following sampling, methimazole starting at 30 mg daily was administered to hyperthyroidism patients, and high-dose intravenous methylprednisolone was administered to ophthalmopathy patients.

Hyperthyroidism patients were newly diagnosed, were aged 18 to 65 years, and had a disease duration under 2 months. Patients with other autoimmune diseases, uncontrolled infections, pregnancy or lactation were excluded from the study. Diagnosis was based on clinical symptoms, serum thyroxine, TRAb, thyroid ultrasound and orbital computed tomography. Total RNA was extracted using Trizol reagent, and RNA quality was checked on an Agilent 2100 Bioanalyzer. On the study overall, not on this receptor specifically: Sample size was not statistically predetermined, and group allocation was not concealed from the investigators. Among expanded thyroid clonotypes with frequency above 0.001, most also showed up in blood, which suggests that blood repertoires may reflect the thyroid immune response. In cross-validation, the 13-signature model distinguished ophthalmopathy from stable hyperthyroidism with roughly 90% sensitivity and roughly 81% specificity, and in the test set the corresponding values were approximately 79% and 70%. In validation, the model predicted ophthalmopathy progression with about 70% sensitivity and roughly 78% specificity; roughly 12 predicted patients were CT-confirmed with GO in a median of approximately 6.5 months.

For repertoire sequencing, TCR beta CDR3 regions were amplified from RNA transcripts. The first round of RT-PCR was done with HTBI primers and the Qiagen OneStep RT-PCR kit, and was followed by a second round of multiplex PCR, then size selection and purification. The libraries underwent paired-end sequencing with 100 bp reads on an Illumina HiSeq2000. The paper's data handling went like this. SOAPnuke was used to process the reads, throwing out any read that had adapters, had uncalled bases, had a mean Phred below 15, or lacked an exact constant-primer or identifier match. COPE v1.2.5 was used to merge the high-quality paired reads. Each unique nucleotide sequence was defined as a clonotype, and clonotypes were aligned to IMGT TRB V, D and J references with MiTCR v1.1. The analysis was limited to V-J combinations with a frequency above 0.0001, which together covered more than 98% of repertoires. For each V-J combination, a TCR clonal expansion and chaos score was defined as F50 clonal expansion divided by the chaos observed in the TCRdist matrix. Features were reduced by Welch's t-statistics and random forest to around 14 V-J combinations, which fed a naive Bayes classifier. The Morisita-Horn index was used to measure how similar the thyroid and blood repertoires were. The public reads were quality trimmed at Q25 with fastp and then assembled into clones with MiXCR by TCRdb, keeping productive beta chains. Merged by CDR3 protein, the rows form single entries marked with the most common genes and DNA. TCRdb assigned the V and J calls; the authors' analysis was not used. This sample gives 580,000 or so distinct CDR3 sequences in total; about two fifths of them show up just once. The top ten hold around 4.6% of the sample.

The junction shows trimming of 1 base on V and 5 bases on J, plus 6 bases between the germline ends. Counted from cysteine to phenylalanine, this CDR3 has 12 amino acids. Only CDR3 DNA remains: 36 bases, in frame from the first base. The germline V gene gives CDR1 as SGHTA and CDR2 as FQGNSA. This clonotype was detected a few times. Its antigen is unknown. Base qualities are not recorded, but no much larger clone differs from it by a single base. The chain joins TRBV7-2 to TRBJ2-7; confidence is insufficient to name the D gene. The source of this sequence is an adult man with Graves' hyperthyroidism. The source material was peripheral blood or thyroid tissue (not recorded which). The DNA sequence is given as TGTGCCAGCAGCTTAGAGGTGGACGAGCAGTACTTC. This yields the protein CASSLEVDEQYF.